This T cell receptor (beta chain) is drawn from a study of T cells in Graves' hyperthyroidism and ophthalmopathy. Graves' hyperthyroidism qualified as stable when ophthalmopathy did not progress within 18 months. It was uncontrolled infection, other autoimmune disease, pregnancy or lactation that excluded patients. Researchers took RNA transcripts and amplified the TCR beta CDR3 regions from them. First-round RT-PCR targeting the TCR CDR3 was performed with the HTBI primer set. TCRdb re-analysed the multiplex PCR reads in MiXCR, keeping a single row per CDR3 protein. The sample has tens of thousands of distinct CDR3 sequences, approximately 53% seen once; the top ten hold more than 30%. CDR3 size: 16 residues. Trimming took 5 bases from V and 2 from J; bases not matched to a gene: 6. This clonotype showed up many times.

The chain uses TRBV12-3 or TRBV12-4 and TRBJ2-6; 7 nucleotides line up with TRBD1. The sequencing input was peripheral blood or thyroid tissue (not recorded which). This TCR came from a young man with Graves' hyperthyroidism. The CDR3 region has the DNA TGTGCCAGCAGTCTGGGACAGCTAGCTGGGGCCAACGTCCTGACTTTC. Amino acid sequence: CASSLGQLAGANVLTF.